These 16 T cell receptor beta chains share one sample of origin, sequenced in a study of beta chain features in type 1 diabetes. The study's findings and limits: Shortening that was moderate but significant affected the TCRB CDR3s of Type 1 diabetes patients in all four CD4+ subsets.

Expressed TCRB transcripts were sequenced, since all the RNA that had been isolated was reverse transcribed. Sequencing used immunoSEQ multiplex PCR; TCRdb keeps in-frame clones, though not all of them. The table lists some 240,000 clones, roughly 17% of them singletons. No antigens are known for them. Sequences were obtained from naive CD4+ T cells from blood. Receptors were obtained from a man aged 25 to 45 with type 1 diabetes.

V and J are TRBV7-2 and TRBJ1-1; D is ambiguous. Germline values: CDR1 SGHTA, CDR2 FQGNSA. The CDR3 runs 11 residues. V shed 1 base and J shed 12 bases, with 9 bases lying between them. The CDR3 region is CASSLVSEPFF. Written as DNA, the CDR3 is TGTGCCAGCAGCTTAGTTTCCGAACCTTTCTTT.

This sequence joins TRBV6-5 and TRBJ1-5; 8 bases align to TRBD1. Germline V lookup: CDR1 MNHEY, CDR2 SVGAGI. V shed 5 bases and J 7 bases; nucleotides not matched to a gene: 10. This CDR3 region has 15 residues. CDR3: CASSALQGAGQPQHF. The DNA of the CDR3 is TGTGCCAGCAGTGCCCTTCAGGGGGCTGGGCAGCCCCAGCATTTT.

V usage is TRBV28 and J usage is TRBJ1-5; D ambiguous. The V end lost 6 bases, the J end lost 3 bases, and 3 bases lay between the germline ends. The CDR3 is made up of 11 amino acids. Germline V gives CDR1 MDHEN, CDR2 SYDVKM. In nucleotides, the CDR3 is TGTGCCAGCAGCCCCAATCAGCCCCAGCATTTT. It encodes CASSPNQPQHF. Full variable domain (remainder filled in from reference TRBV28 and TRBJ1-5): DVKVTQSSRYLVKRTGEKVFLECVQDMDHENMFWYRQDPGLGLRLIYFSYDVKMKEKGDIPEGYSVSREKKERFSLILESASTNQTSMYLCASSPNQPQHFGDGTRLSIL.

The rearrangement links TRBV29-1 to TRBJ1-5; 7 bases line up with TRBD1. The CDR3 has 13 amino acids. The trim removed 4 bases at V and 3 bases at J, leaving 3 bases unmatched. From germline, CDR1 is SQVTM and CDR2 ANQGSEA. CDR3 nucleotides: TGCAGCGTTGGAGGGACAGTCAATCAGCCCCAGCATTTT. It specifies CSVGGTVNQPQHF.

This clone has a handful of counts. V and J are TRBV30 and TRBJ2-3; D ambiguous. Deletions cut 3 bases from V and 6 bases from J, with 7 bases between. This CDR3 spans 11 amino acids. Germline-derived CDR1 and CDR2 are GTSNPN and SVGIG (reference sequence). The CDR3 reads CAWRGWDTQYF. The CDR3 DNA follows: TGTGCCTGGAGGGGATGGGATACGCAGTATTTT.

This clone was counted a few times. The V call is TRBV4-3, the J call TRBJ2-3; 9 nucleotides align to TRBD2. Germline values: CDR1 LGHNA, CDR2 YSLEER. This CDR3 has 16 amino acids. Losses at the gene ends were 0 bases for V and 6 bases for J; bases not matched to a gene: 7. CDR3 DNA: TGCGCCAGCAGCCAAGATCGGCGGGAGGGTTTTGATACGCAGTATTTT. This gives the protein CASSQDRREGFDTQYF.

The chain combines TRBV5-4 with TRBJ2-5; 8 nucleotides agree with TRBD2. CDR3 length equals 14 residues. Germline lookup yields CDR1 SGHNT and CDR2 YYREEE (reference sequence). V gave up 7 bases and J gave up 4 bases; unmatched junction bases: 9. The CDR3: CASAPGGEAETQYF. In DNA, the CDR3 is TGTGCCAGCGCCCCGGGAGGGGAGGCAGAGACCCAGTACTTC.

The V call is TRBV4-1, the J call TRBJ2-7, with 12 bases that match TRBD1. The V and J ends lost 4 bases and 4 bases, in that order; junction bases with no gene match: 14. Looked up from germline, CDR1 is MGHRA and CDR2 is YSYEKL. The CDR3 extends over 18 amino acids. The CDR3 DNA reads TGCGCCAGCAGCCGTCTGGTACACGGGACAGGGGGCGTGTACGAGCAGTACTTC. Translated, it gives CASSRLVHGTGGVYEQYF.

In this sample, this clone turned up a few times. This sequence joins TRBV23-1 and TRBJ2-5; 11 bases align to TRBD1. TRBV23-1 is marked as an open reading frame, function uncertain. The CDR3 loop spans 19 amino acids. Trimming took 2 bases from V and 2 from J; bases not matched to a gene: 13. The CDR3 protein is CASSQPVDRGRGYQETQYF. Written as DNA, the CDR3 is TGCGCCAGCAGTCAACCCGTGGACAGGGGGCGAGGGTATCAAGAGACCCAGTACTTC.

Regarding this clone: A read error may produce the germline difference seen at one junction end. This rearrangement joins TRBV7-9 to TRBJ2-1; D unclear. The CDR3 consists of 14 residues. The germline CDR1 and CDR2 sequences are SEHNR and FQNEAQ (reference sequence). The CDR3 nucleotides are TGTGCCAGCAGCTTATTGGTCTCCAACAATGAGCAGTTCTTC. This gives the protein CASSLLVSNNEQFF. The whole variable domain, filled in from reference TRBV7-9 and TRBJ2-1, reads DTGVSQNPRHKITKRGQNVTFRCDPISEHNRLYWYRQTLGQGPEFLTYFQNEAQLEKSRLLSDRFSAERPKGSFSTLEIQRTEQGDSAMYLCASSLLVSNNEQFFGPGTRLTVL.

The V call is TRBV7-2, the J call TRBJ2-5, with TRBD1 matching over 8 bases. V was pared by 5 bases and J by 2 bases, with 4 bases of the junction left unmatched. From germline, CDR1 is SGHTA and CDR2 FQGNSA. The length of the CDR3 is 14 residues. The CDR3 nucleotides read TGTGCCAGCAGCGCCAGGGGGCTGCAAGAGACCCAGTACTTC. Translation: CASSARGLQETQYF. Variable domain in full (rest from reference TRBV7-2 and TRBJ2-5): GAGVSQSPSNKVTEKGKDVELRCDPISGHTALYWYRQSLGQGLEFLIYFQGNSAPDKSGLPSDRFSAERTGGSVSTLTIQRTQQEDSAVYLCASSARGLQETQYFGPGTRLLVL.

This clone appeared a few times. Other DNA sequences in the sample encode the same CDR3. J is TRBJ2-3 and V is TRBV7-9; the D is unclear. The germline V gene has CDR1 SEHNR and CDR2 FQNEAQ (reference sequence). Deletions cut 4 bases from V and 0 bases from J, with 2 bases between. The CDR3 is made up of 12 amino acids. CDR3 protein: CASSSSTDTQYF. The CDR3 DNA follows: TGTGCCAGCAGCTCAAGCACAGATACGCAGTATTTT.

The rearrangement links TRBV5-1 to TRBJ2-7; 7 bases map to TRBD1. After removal of 3 bases from V and 2 bases from J, the junction contained 5 bases not matched to a gene. This CDR3 is built from 14 residues. CDR1 is SGHRS, CDR2 YFSETQ, per germline. CDR3 amino acids: CASSSGQITYEQYF. The CDR3 coding sequence is TGCGCCAGCAGCTCGGGACAGATAACCTACGAGCAGTACTTC.

V gene TRBV9 combines with J gene TRBJ1-2; D is ambiguous. The CDR3 sequence is 13 residues long. The germline V and J ends were trimmed by 4 bases and 4 bases, with 11 bases remaining between them. Germline V lookup: CDR1 SGDLS, CDR2 YYNGEE. CDR3 region: CASSSGPSYGYTF. The CDR3 DNA reads as TGTGCCAGCAGCTCAGGCCCCAGCTATGGCTACACCTTC.

The chain couples TRBV30 to TRBJ1-4, with TRBD1 matching 8 bases. The CDR3 runs to 12 residues. V gave up 7 bases and J gave up 4 bases; unmatched junction bases: 2. The germline V gene has CDR1 GTSNPN and CDR2 SVGIG (reference sequence). In DNA, the CDR3 is TGTGCCTCGGACAGGGTTAATGAAAAACTGTTTTTT. The encoded protein is CASDRVNEKLFF.

The chain joins TRBV14 to TRBJ2-1; 7 nucleotides align to TRBD1. CDR1 SGHDN and CDR2 FVKESK come from the germline V gene. Trimming removed 4 bases from V and 6 bases from J; junction bases left unmatched: 12. The CDR3 sequence is 16 residues long. CDR3 sequence (DNA): TGTGCCAGCAGCCCCCGCCGGTCGTCAGGGGGCAATGAGCAGTTCTTC. Encoded protein: CASSPRRSSGGNEQFF.